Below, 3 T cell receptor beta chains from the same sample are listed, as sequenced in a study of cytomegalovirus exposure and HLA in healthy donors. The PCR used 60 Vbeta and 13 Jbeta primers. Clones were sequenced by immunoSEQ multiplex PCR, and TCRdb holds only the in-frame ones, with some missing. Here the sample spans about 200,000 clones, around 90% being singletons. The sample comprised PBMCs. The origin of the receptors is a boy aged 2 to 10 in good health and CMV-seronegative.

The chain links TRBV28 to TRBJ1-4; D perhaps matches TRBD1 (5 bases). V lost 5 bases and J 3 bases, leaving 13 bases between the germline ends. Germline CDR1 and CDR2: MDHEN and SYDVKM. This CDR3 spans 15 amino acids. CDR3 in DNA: TGTGCCAGCAGTCTGCCTCAGGGTCCTAATGAAAAACTGTTTTTT. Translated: CASSLPQGPNEKLFF.

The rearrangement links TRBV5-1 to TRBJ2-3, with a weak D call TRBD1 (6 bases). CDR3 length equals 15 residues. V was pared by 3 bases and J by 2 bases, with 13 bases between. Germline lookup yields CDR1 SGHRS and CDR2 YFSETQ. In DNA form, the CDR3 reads TGCGCCAGCAGCTACAACAGGGAGAACACAGATACGCAGTATTTT. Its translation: CASSYNRENTDTQYF. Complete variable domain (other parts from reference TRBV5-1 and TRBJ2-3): KAGVTQTPRYLIKTRGQQVTLSCSPISGHRSVSWYQQTPGQGLQFLFEYFSETQRNKGNFPGRFSGRQFSNSRSEMNVSTLELGDSALYLCASSYNRENTDTQYFGPGTRLTVL.

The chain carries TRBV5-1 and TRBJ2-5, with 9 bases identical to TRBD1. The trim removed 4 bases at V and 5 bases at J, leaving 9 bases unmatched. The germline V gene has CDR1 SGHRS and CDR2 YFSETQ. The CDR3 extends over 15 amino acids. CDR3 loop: CASSPNHRGPETQYF. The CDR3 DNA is TGCGCCAGCAGCCCGAACCACAGGGGGCCGGAGACCCAGTACTTC.